This is a list of T cell receptor beta chains from one sample in a study of vaccination effects on CD4 cells after COVID-19. TCRdb keeps only in-frame clones here, not all; method: immunoSEQ multiplex PCR. In the table there are 35,000 to 45,000 clones, about three fifths of which are singletons. These TCRs' antigens remain unknown. The specimen was CD4+ T cells from PBMCs cultured with HCoV-OC43 spike peptides, collected before COVID-19 vaccination. These receptors all come from a human donor who received a COVID-19 vaccine. Each CDR3 is given with its conserved first and last residue. Fields, in order: V gene, J gene, CDR3 length, CDR3 protein.

TRBV6-4	TRBJ1-1	13	CASSGEENTEAFF
TRBV19	TRBJ2-1	15	CASSVSGDSYNEQFF
TRBV19	TRBJ1-6	14	CASSPWDRGSPLHF
TRBV9	TRBJ2-5	15	CASTLLGGVQETQYF
TRBV11-2	TRBJ2-7	13	CASSFSLQYEQYF
TRBV6-1	TRBJ2-5	14	CASSETGRTETQYF
TRBV27	TRBJ1-1	16	CASSLLRDRRNTEAFF
TRBV5-1	TRBJ2-1	14	CASTSEDLAGPRVF
TRBV5-1	TRBJ2-2	18	CASCDSSGGAGLAGELFF
TRBV25-1	TRBJ1-3	13	CASSRQGGNTIYF
TRBV4-2	TRBJ1-1	14	CASSSGPIGTEAFF
TRBV20-1	TRBJ1-2	17	CSASEAGGTGYSYGYTF
TRBV7-9	TRBJ2-1	16	CASSLGGTLIYNEQFF
TRBV29-1	TRBJ1-5	13	CSVEYTVLGPQHF
TRBV2	TRBJ1-5	15	CASSEGLTDNQPQHF
TRBV6-5	TRBJ2-5	15	CASSVVAGGQETQYF
TRBV2	TRBJ1-2	15	CATTSDRSNNYGYTF
TRBV2	TRBJ2-5	10	CASSISKKYF
TRBV9	TRBJ1-1	14	CASSATGDVTEAFF
TRBV19	TRBJ1-1	13	CASSIRLGGEAFF
TRBV7-7	TRBJ2-5	15	CASSSSPVPAETQYF
TRBV19	TRBJ1-2	15	CASTSTSALEYGYTF
TRBV4-2	TRBJ2-7	16	CASSRRNQRDSYEQYF
TRBV5-7	TRBJ2-7	16	CASSFEVGGNSYEQYF
TRBV29-1	TRBJ1-2	12	CSVEKGQQGYTF
TRBV19	TRBJ2-3	15	CASSVGPTRTDTQYF
TRBV5-1	TRBJ2-5	16	CASSLQASGAKETQYF
TRBV30	TRBJ2-5	13	CAWRPGPMETQYF
TRBV11-2	TRBJ2-7	14	CASSLEALSYEQYF
TRBV4-1	TRBJ2-1	16	CASSQDATGSYNEQFF
TRBV29-1	TRBJ2-4	15	CSATTLAGGLYIQYF
TRBV12-3/TRBV12-4	TRBJ2-5	13	CASSSGTERSQYF
TRBV19	TRBJ2-5	14	CASILAAVQETQYF
TRBV24-1	TRBJ2-6	15	CATSSGGAGANVLTF